Listed here are 27 T cell receptor beta chains from one sample, sequenced in a study of siplizumab effects on memory and regulatory T cells. Method: immunoSEQ multiplex PCR; TCRdb's copy keeps in-frame clones and lacks some. The sample comprises just over 60,000 clones, roughly 85% of which are singletons, and over 0.4% rests with the top ten. The source material was memory CD4+ T cells sorted from blood. All receptors derive from a human donor in good health.

The chain couples TRBV2 to TRBJ2-3, with TRBD2 matching 13 bases. Germline trimming cut 6 bases from V and 3 bases from J; bases unmatched to any gene: 6. CDR1 and CDR2 from the germline V gene are SNHLY and FYNNEI. The CDR3 consists of 16 residues. The CDR3 DNA follows: TGTGCCAGCAGCCGCGGACTAGCGGGGGCGACAGATACGCAGTATTTT. As protein: CASSRGLAGATDTQYF.

This chain joins TRBV18 and TRBJ2-1, with a weak D call TRBD2 (5 bases). CDR3 length equals 12 residues. V shed 2 bases and J shed 8 bases, with 7 bases lying between them. Germline CDR1 and CDR2: KGHSH and LQKENI. As DNA, the CDR3 is TGTGCCAGCTCACCAGCCGGGGATGAGCAGTTCTTC. Encoded protein: CASSPAGDEQFF.

The chain employs TRBV7-9 and TRBJ2-1; D remains ambiguous. CDR1 is SEHNR and CDR2 is FQNEAQ in the germline V gene (reference sequence). The CDR3 has 15 residues. Trimming took 5 bases from V and 3 from J, leaving 14 bases between them. The CDR3 region is CASSESLPLYNEQFF. Here the CDR3 DNA reads TGTGCCAGCAGCGAATCCCTACCCCTCTACAATGAGCAGTTCTTC.

CDR3 amino acids: CASSPYQVGNNSPLHF. DNA for the CDR3: TGTGCCAGCTCACCATACCAGGTGGGGAATAATTCACCCCTCCACTTT. The genes are TRBV18 and TRBJ1-6; no clear D gene. The CDR3 length is 16 residues. CDR1 is KGHSH, CDR2 LQKENI, per germline. Trimming shortened V by 2 bases and J by 5 bases, and 13 bases separated the two germline ends.

This chain uses TRBV30 with TRBJ1-3; 8 positions match TRBD1. The germline V gene has CDR1 GTSNPN and CDR2 SVGIG (reference sequence). V shed 1 base and J 0 bases; nucleotides not matched to a gene: 8. This CDR3 spans 17 amino acids. CDR3 nucleotide sequence: TGTGCCTGGAGTGCATCTTACAGGGGGGTCTCTGGAAACACCATATATTTT. This codes for CAWSASYRGVSGNTIYF.

The table lists this clone with many counts. This chain uses TRBV28 with TRBJ1-4; D perhaps matches TRBD1 (5 bases). CDR3 size: 12 residues. Germline CDR1 reads MDHEN; CDR2 reads SYDVKM. Trimming removed 8 bases at V and 5 bases at J, with 9 bases between. CDR3 residues: CASGGGNEKLFF. As DNA, the CDR3 is TGTGCCAGCGGCGGGGGAAATGAAAAACTGTTTTTT.

The CDR3: CASSLTKTSGVNYEQYF. For the CDR3, the DNA is TGTGCCAGCAGCCTAACGAAGACTAGCGGGGTAAACTACGAGCAGTACTTC. The chain is built from TRBV7-9 and TRBJ2-7; 11 bases line up with TRBD2. CDR1 is SEHNR and CDR2 is FQNEAQ in the germline V gene (reference sequence). The CDR3 extends over 17 amino acids. With 5 bases clipped from V and 3 bases from J, the junction kept 12 bases outside the gene matches.

This clone was seen more than once but under ten times. This chain connects TRBV10-1 to TRBJ2-2; 8 positions match TRBD2. The CDR3 loop spans 18 amino acids. The junction had 6 bases not matched to a gene; V was cut back by 0 bases and J by 0 bases. CDR1 is WNHNN and CDR2 is SYGVQD in the germline V gene (reference sequence). This chain's CDR3 is CASSESRAGATNTGELFF. The CDR3 nucleotides read TGCGCCAGCAGTGAGTCCAGAGCGGGGGCCACGAACACCGGGGAGCTGTTTTTT.

CDR3 residues: CASSLGQNYGYTF. The CDR3 DNA is TGTGCCAGCAGCTTGGGTCAGAACTATGGCTACACCTTC. This chain joins TRBV7-2 and TRBJ1-2; D unresolved. Germline-derived CDR1 and CDR2 are SGHTA and FQGNSA. The V gene lost 3 bases and the J gene lost 2 bases, with 7 bases spanning the gap. This CDR3 has 13 amino acids.

The chain is built from TRBV7-9 and TRBJ1-2, with TRBD1 matching over 11 bases. CDR3 length: 16 residues. Germline assignment: CDR1 SEHNR and CDR2 FQNEAQ (reference sequence). The V segment lost 1 base and the J segment 6 bases; nucleotides outside the gene matches: 7. CDR3 coding DNA: TGTGCCAGCAGCTTAGGCCAGGGGGACAGGGGGAATGGCTACACCTTC. Protein sequence: CASSLGQGDRGNGYTF.

The rearrangement uses TRBV30 and TRBJ2-4; unclear D gene. CDR3 length: 14 residues. Deletions cut 0 bases from V and 0 bases from J, with 6 bases between. Germline CDR1 reads GTSNPN; CDR2 reads SVGIG (reference sequence). CDR3 in DNA: TGTGCCTGGAGTGTGGGATTAGCCAAAAACATTCAGTACTTC. The encoded protein is CAWSVGLAKNIQYF.

The gene calls are TRBV6-6 and TRBJ2-4, with D perhaps TRBD2 (5 bases). Germline CDR1 is MNHNY and CDR2 is SVGAGI (reference sequence). The CDR3 runs to 15 residues. V lost 7 bases, J lost 5 bases, and 18 bases lay in between. The chain's CDR3 is CASNKRIPSQNIQYF. The CDR3 bases are TGTGCCAGCAACAAGCGGATCCCTAGCCAAAACATTCAGTACTTC.

The J gene is TRBJ2-1, the V gene TRBV10-3; D not certain. The CDR3 is 17 amino acids. V was cut by 0 bases and J by 5 bases, with 17 bases left in between. The germline CDR1 and CDR2 sequences are ENHRY and SYGVKD. The CDR3 loop is CAISESTGSSKDNEQFF. For the CDR3, the DNA is TGTGCCATCAGTGAGTCGACCGGGTCCTCAAAGGACAATGAGCAGTTCTTC.

The chain carries TRBV11-2 and TRBJ1-2; D is possibly TRBD1 (6 bases). V was pared by 5 bases and J by 5 bases, with 12 bases between. Germline assignment: CDR1 SGHAT and CDR2 FQNNGV. The CDR3 covers 13 residues. The DNA of the CDR3 is TGTGCCAGCAGCCCACAGGGAATTTATGGCTACACCTTC. This translates into CASSPQGIYGYTF. Full variable domain (rest looked up from reference TRBV11-2 and TRBJ1-2): EAGVAQSPRYKIIEKRQSVAFWCNPISGHATLYWYQQILGQGPKLLIQFQNNGVVDDSQLPKDRFSAERLKGVDSTLKIQPAKLEDSAVYLCASSPQGIYGYTFGSGTRLTVV.

V gene TRBV7-9 combines with J gene TRBJ1-1; 7 bases line up with TRBD1. Germline CDR1 and CDR2: SEHNR and FQNEAQ (reference sequence). V was pared by 4 bases and J by 3 bases, with 2 bases of the junction left unmatched. The CDR3 consists of 13 residues. DNA for the CDR3: TGTGCCAGCAGCTCGACAGGGCACACTGAAGCTTTCTTT. It translates to CASSSTGHTEAFF.

This chain joins TRBV6-1 and TRBJ1-2; D unclear. The CDR3 covers 14 residues. Trimming took 5 bases from V and 8 from J, leaving 18 bases between them. CDR1 and CDR2 from the germline V gene are MNHNS and SASEGT. The DNA for the CDR3 is TGTGCCAGCAGTTCAGTCAGGCAGGTCTACGGCTACACCTTC. Its protein is CASSSVRQVYGYTF.

The rearrangement links TRBV6-6 to TRBJ2-5; D is perhaps TRBD2 (6 bases). The DNA end lines up better with TRBJ2-7; the J call may be wrong. The CDR3 covers 15 residues. Germline V lookup: CDR1 MNHNY, CDR2 SVGAGI (reference sequence). CDR3 region: CASSWGTGSSYEQYF. Here the CDR3 DNA reads TGTGCCAGCAGTTGGGGGACTGGGAGCTCCTACGAGCAGTACTTC.

V usage is TRBV7-2 and J usage is TRBJ2-1, with D perhaps being TRBD1 or TRBD2 (5 bases each). The CDR3 consists of 17 residues. V was pared by 1 base and J by 10 bases, with 23 bases between. Germline V gene lookup returns CDR1 SGHTA and CDR2 FQGNSA. The CDR3 bases are TGTGCCAGCAGCTTAGAGTTCGGTCCAGGAAACCGGGGCGAGCAGTTCTTC. Amino acids: CASSLEFGPGNRGEQFF.

The J gene is TRBJ2-3, the V gene TRBV7-3; 14 bases agree with TRBD2. The trim removed 4 bases at V and 3 bases at J, leaving 3 bases unmatched. The CDR3 covers 16 residues. Germline loops: CDR1 SGHTA, CDR2 FQGTGA. DNA for the CDR3: TGTGCCAGCAGCTGGACTAGCGGGGGGAGGACAGATACGCAGTATTTT. Its protein product is CASSWTSGGRTDTQYF.

The DNA for the CDR3 is TGCAGTGCCCCCCGGGAAGAGACCCAGTACTTC. This codes for CSAPREETQYF. This chain uses TRBV20-1 with TRBJ2-5; D is undetermined. This CDR3 contains 11 residues. V was shortened by 6 bases and J by 3 bases, with 8 bases between the two germline ends. The germline V gene encodes CDR1 DFQATT and CDR2 SNEGSKA (reference sequence).

This chain joins TRBV27 and TRBJ2-1; TRBD2 matches 8 bases. Germline-derived CDR1 and CDR2 are MNHEY and SMNVEV (reference sequence). V trimming: 5 bases; J trimming: 5 bases; junction bases outside the gene matches: 11. The CDR3 spans 16 residues. The CDR3 sequence is CASSPGWGGGNNEQFF. In nucleotides, the CDR3 is TGTGCCAGCAGTCCCGGTTGGGGCGGGGGGAACAATGAGCAGTTCTTC.

By its share, this clone is medium-sized. CDR3 protein: CASSYAGQMNTEAFF. Here the CDR3 DNA reads TGCGCCAGCAGCTATGCCGGACAGATGAACACTGAAGCTTTCTTT. V is TRBV5-1 and J is TRBJ1-1; maybe TRBD1 (6 bases). Trimming stripped 3 bases from V and 0 bases from J, with 12 bases between. Germline V gene data show CDR1 as SGHRS and CDR2 as YFSETQ. The CDR3 is 15 residues long.

The genes are TRBV4-1 and TRBJ1-1; D gene uncertain. V was pared by 4 bases and J by 1 base, with 10 bases between. CDR3 size: 14 residues. Germline V lookup: CDR1 MGHRA, CDR2 YSYEKL. CDR3 protein: CASSLLQGNTEAFF. The CDR3 DNA follows: TGCGCCAGCAGCCTATTACAAGGGAACACTGAAGCTTTCTTT.

CDR3 region: CASRPSGADTDTQYF. The CDR3 nucleotides are TGTGCCAGCAGGCCTAGCGGGGCGGACACAGATACGCAGTATTTT. This chain connects TRBV6-5 to TRBJ2-3; 9 nucleotides align to TRBD2. This CDR3 has 15 residues. Germline lookup yields CDR1 MNHEY and CDR2 SVGAGI. J was trimmed by 2 bases and V by 6 bases; bases with no gene match: 6.

The chain joins TRBV7-2 to TRBJ2-3, with 9 bases lining up with TRBD2. V shed 7 bases, J shed 2 bases, and the junction held 10 bases outside the gene matches. The CDR3 is made up of 16 amino acids. Germline-derived CDR1 and CDR2 are SGHTA and FQGNSA. The CDR3: CASTFLAGAFTDTQYF. DNA of the CDR3: TGTGCCAGCACCTTTTTAGCGGGGGCCTTCACAGATACGCAGTATTTT.

The chain is built from TRBV19 and TRBJ2-7, with D tentatively TRBD1 (5 bases). The CDR3 has 12 amino acids. Germline V gene lookup returns CDR1 LNHDA and CDR2 SQIVND (reference sequence). V lost 3 bases and J lost 6, with 9 bases in between. The chain's CDR3 is CASSIRVGEQYF. In nucleotides, the CDR3 is TGTGCCAGTAGTATCAGGGTGGGCGAGCAGTACTTC.

V gene TRBV28 combines with J gene TRBJ2-5; D tentatively fits TRBD1 or TRBD2 (5 bases each). The DNA end is more similar to TRBJ2-7, so the J call may be wrong. The V gene's germline CDR1 is MDHEN and CDR2 SYDVKM. This CDR3 spans 12 amino acids. The CDR3 DNA reads as TGTGCCAGCAAGTCCTCGGGACGCGAGCAGTACTTC. Its translation: CASKSSGREQYF.